This T cell receptor (beta chain) was documented in a study of follicular helper T cells after annual influenza vaccination. Study-level information: Some donors were sampled over the 2013-2014, 2014-2015 and 2015-2016 vaccinations. Study-wide findings and caveats: Day 7 ICOS+CD38+ clones later appeared mostly in ICOS-CD38- cTfh. Recurrent ICOS+CD38+ cTfh clonotypes included tetramer and AIM influenza-specific ones.

Here immunoSEQ multiplex PCR was the method, and the copy in TCRdb shows in-frame clones only, minus some. This sample has about 7,800 clones, with less than 90% found just once. The CDR3 is 20 residues long. Germline-derived CDR1 and CDR2 are MGHRA and YSYEKL. The V gene lost 4 bases and the J gene lost 0 bases, with 22 bases spanning the gap. As regards this clone: What it recognizes is unknown.

Documented time point: 2014-2015 season, 7 days after vaccination. Sorted cTfh were non-naive CD4+CXCR5+PD-1+, either ICOS+CD38+ or ICOS-CD38-. Sequencing was performed on CXCR5+ CD38- circulating T follicular helper cells from blood, taken 7 days after influenza vaccination. As for subset: circulating Tfh, non-naive CD4+CXCR5+PD-1+ (ICOS+CD38+ or ICOS-CD38-). This chain joins TRBV4-1 and TRBJ2-6; tentatively, D is TRBD2 (5 bases). The sequence was collected from an adult who received the influenza vaccine. The DNA of the CDR3 is TGCGCCAGCAGCCGATTGAAGGGCGGAGGTATCAGCTCTGGGGCCAACGTCCTGACTTTC. Its protein is CASSRLKGGGISSGANVLTF.